One and the same sample provided the 22 T cell receptor beta chains below, sequenced in a study of cytomegalovirus exposure and HLA in healthy donors. The primer mix had 60 Vbeta and 13 Jbeta primers. The protocol was immunoSEQ multiplex PCR, while the TCRdb copy is restricted to in-frame clones and leaves out a portion. The sample holds 150,000 to 200,000 clones; 82% are singletons and the top ten take less than 1.6%. The sample comprised PBMCs. These receptors were obtained from a girl between 5 and 17 years old in good health and CMV-seropositive.

CDR3 region: CASSLDPSGGAWQFF. As DNA, the CDR3 is TGCGCCAGCAGCTTGGATCCTAGCGGGGGGGCCTGGCAGTTCTTC. The chain joins TRBV5-1 to TRBJ2-1; TRBD2 aligns across 12 bases. Looked up from germline, CDR1 is SGHRS and CDR2 is YFSETQ. V was clipped by 0 bases and J by 12 bases; unmatched bases: 7. The CDR3 covers 15 residues.

The chain uses TRBV6-1 and TRBJ1-2; perhaps TRBD1 as D (5 bases). V lost 3 bases, J lost 4 bases, and 15 bases lay in between. From germline, CDR1 is MNHNS and CDR2 SASEGT. The CDR3 length is 15 residues. CDR3 loop: CASSEVGEGGYGYTF. The CDR3 nucleotides read TGTGCCAGCAGTGAGGTGGGGGAGGGAGGCTATGGCTACACCTTC.

The V and J genes are TRBV27 and TRBJ2-7, with D perhaps matching TRBD2 (7 bases). CDR1 is MNHEY and CDR2 is SMNVEV in the germline V gene (reference sequence). CDR3 length: 17 amino acids. The V gene lost 7 bases and the J gene lost 1 base, with 23 bases spanning the gap. The CDR3 is CASTPPGAGVRSYEQYF. The CDR3 coding sequence is TGTGCCAGCACCCCGCCGGGGGCGGGAGTAAGGTCCTACGAGCAGTACTTC.

This chain joins TRBV30 and TRBJ2-7; D remains unclear. The CDR3 is 14 residues long. Germline values: CDR1 GTSNPN, CDR2 SVGIG (reference sequence). Trimming pared 1 base from V and 2 bases from J, leaving 12 bases between. CDR3 DNA sequence: TGTGCCTGGAGTGGTGGCCTTGTGGCCTACGAGCAGTACTTC. This gives the protein CAWSGGLVAYEQYF.

The gene calls are TRBV29-1 and TRBJ1-1, with D possibly TRBD1 on 6 matching bases. The length of the CDR3 is 10 residues. The V end was cut by 7 bases, the J end by 8 bases, with 11 bases between. Germline V gives CDR1 SQVTM, CDR2 ANQGSEA. This CDR3 is CSDLDSEAFF. The CDR3 DNA sequence: TGCAGCGATTTGGACAGCGAAGCTTTCTTT.

V gene TRBV5-1 combines with J gene TRBJ2-3; 7 bases are a match to TRBD2. Germline V gene lookup returns CDR1 SGHRS and CDR2 YFSETQ. The CDR3 is made up of 18 amino acids. Trimming at V came to 0 bases and at J to 2 bases, leaving 12 bases not matched to a gene. The CDR3 reads CASSLEVGLAANTDTQYF. The CDR3 DNA reads TGCGCCAGCAGCTTGGAGGTGGGGCTAGCGGCCAACACAGATACGCAGTATTTT. The variable domain in full, with the rest retrieved from reference TRBV5-1 and TRBJ2-3, is KAGVTQTPRYLIKTRGQQVTLSCSPISGHRSVSWYQQTPGQGLQFLFEYFSETQRNKGNFPGRFSGRQFSNSRSEMNVSTLELGDSALYLCASSLEVGLAANTDTQYFGPGTRLTVL.

Notes on this clone: At one of its ends the junction is not consistent with the germline gene, which may arise from a read error. The chain is built from TRBV6-6 and TRBJ1-1; the D is unclear. Germline CDR1 MNHNY, CDR2 SVGAGI (reference sequence). The length of the CDR3 is 14 residues. The CDR3 DNA reads TGTGCCAGCAGTTACGAGGGAGGAGGCACTAAAGCTTTCTTT. As protein: CASSYEGGGTKAFF.

This clone appeared once. The J gene is TRBJ1-2, the V gene TRBV6-6; 9 bases line up with TRBD1. The CDR3 extends over 14 amino acids. The germline V gene has CDR1 MNHNY and CDR2 SVGAGI (reference sequence). The V segment lost 6 bases and the J segment 2 bases; nucleotides outside the gene matches: 4. The CDR3 bases are TGTGCCAGCAGGACAGGGGGGCGAAACTATGGCTACACCTTC. Translated, it gives CASRTGGRNYGYTF.

This clone was seen a few times. The chain uses TRBV28 and TRBJ1-2, with 7 bases aligning to TRBD1. The germline gives CDR1 MDHEN, CDR2 SYDVKM. After removal of 5 bases from V and 3 bases from J, the junction contained 3 bases not matched to a gene. The CDR3 extends over 13 amino acids. The CDR3 spells CASSIGTDYGYTF. CDR3 DNA sequence: TGTGCCAGCAGTATCGGGACAGACTATGGCTACACCTTC.

The chain couples TRBV7-9 to TRBJ1-1; D perhaps matches TRBD1 (5 bases). In germline, CDR1 is SEHNR, CDR2 FQNEAQ (reference sequence). V shed 3 bases and J shed 0 bases, with 14 bases lying between them. The CDR3 totals 16 residues. In nucleotides, the CDR3 is TGTGCCAGCAGCTTTGCCCCTTGGGGCATGAACACTGAAGCTTTCTTT. Residues: CASSFAPWGMNTEAFF. Using reference TRBV7-9 and TRBJ1-1 for the parts outside the CDR3, the full variable domain is DTGVSQNPRHKITKRGQNVTFRCDPISEHNRLYWYRQTLGQGPEFLTYFQNEAQLEKSRLLSDRFSAERPKGSFSTLEIQRTEQGDSAMYLCASSFAPWGMNTEAFFGQGTRLTVV.

The chain recombines TRBV29-1 with TRBJ2-3; D is perhaps TRBD1 (6 bases). This CDR3 has 14 amino acids. Trimming shortened V by 1 base and J by 6 bases, and 14 bases separated the two germline ends. Germline CDR1 SQVTM, CDR2 ANQGSEA. CDR3 bases: TGCAGCGTTGAAGGACGGGCAGGGGCGGATACGCAGTATTTT. This encodes CSVEGRAGADTQYF.

This chain connects TRBV10-2 to TRBJ2-1; TRBD2 aligns across 9 bases. The CDR3 has 14 residues. J gave up 7 bases and V 6 bases, and 7 bases lay outside the gene matches. CDR1 is WSHSY and CDR2 is SAAADI in the germline V gene. The CDR3 bases are TGCGCCAGCAGAGATCCGGGACTAGCAAATGAGCAGTTCTTC. This encodes CASRDPGLANEQFF.

The CDR3 DNA reads TGTGCCAGCAGCCCGAACAGGGCCTCCTACAATGAGCAGTTCTTC. Translating it yields CASSPNRASYNEQFF. The V call is TRBV7-2, the J call TRBJ2-1, with D possibly being TRBD1 (6 bases). This CDR3 has 15 residues. V gave up 5 bases and J gave up 0 bases, with 11 bases separating them. The germline gives CDR1 SGHTA, CDR2 FQGNSA.

This sequence joins TRBV10-1 and TRBJ1-2; the D gene is possibly TRBD1 (5 bases). Germline V gives CDR1 WNHNN, CDR2 SYGVQD (reference sequence). Trimming took 0 bases from V and 3 from J, leaving 5 bases between them. This CDR3 has 13 amino acids. CDR3 bases: TGCGCCAGCAGTGAGTCACAGGACTATGGCTACACCTTC. Its protein is CASSESQDYGYTF.

The V and J genes are TRBV30 and TRBJ1-1; the D gene is possibly TRBD1 (5 bases). CDR3 length equals 11 residues. Trimming cost V 2 bases and J 7 bases, with 8 bases left between them. The germline CDR1 and CDR2 sequences are GTSNPN and SVGIG (reference sequence). CDR3 loop: CAWSLQVEAFF. The CDR3 nucleotides are TGTGCCTGGAGTTTACAGGTTGAAGCTTTCTTT.

This chain connects TRBV2 to TRBJ2-1; TRBD1 might be the D (6 bases). Trimming left V 6 bases short and J 9 bases short, with 15 bases between. Germline-derived CDR1 and CDR2 are SNHLY and FYNNEI. The CDR3 loop spans 13 amino acids. The chain's CDR3 is CASSKEGVGEQFF. The CDR3 nucleotides read TGTGCCAGCAGCAAAGAGGGGGTGGGTGAGCAGTTCTTC.

V usage is TRBV7-8 and J usage is TRBJ1-2; TRBD1 matches 7 bases. Germline V gene lookup returns CDR1 SGHVS and CDR2 FQNEAQ. This CDR3 contains 17 residues. The ends lost 5 bases at V and 2 bases at J; junction bases unmatched: 14. This CDR3 is CASSLLSSGTVNYGYTF. CDR3 sequence (DNA): TGTGCCAGCAGCCTACTGTCTTCCGGGACAGTAAACTATGGCTACACCTTC.

The chain joins TRBV29-1 to TRBJ2-1; D might be TRBD2 (6 bases). Per germline, CDR1 SQVTM and CDR2 ANQGSEA. V was clipped by 4 bases and J by 5 bases, with 12 bases between them. The CDR3 loop spans 13 amino acids. The CDR3 protein is CSVGGSGNNEQFF. Here the CDR3 DNA reads TGCAGCGTTGGTGGTAGCGGTAACAATGAGCAGTTCTTC.

DNA of the CDR3: TGTGCCAGCAGCTTGGGGGGACTAGCGGGAGTCGAGCAGTACTTC. This translates into CASSLGGLAGVEQYF. This rearrangement joins TRBV5-4 to TRBJ2-7, with TRBD2 matching over 14 bases. Germline CDR1 reads SGHNT; CDR2 reads YYREEE (reference sequence). Trimming took 0 bases from V and 6 from J; bases not matched to a gene: 2. There are 15 residues in the CDR3.

This chain uses TRBV7-3 with TRBJ2-7; 10 bases match TRBD2. J lost 5 bases, V lost 3 bases, and 4 bases had no gene match. Germline CDR1 is SGHTA and CDR2 is FQGTGA. The length of the CDR3 is 14 residues. CDR3 sequence: CASSLSSGGDEQYF. CDR3 sequence (DNA): TGTGCCAGCAGCTTGTCTAGCGGGGGTGACGAGCAGTACTTC.

This chain connects TRBV5-4 to TRBJ2-5; D is possibly TRBD2 (5 bases). The CDR3 spans 14 residues. V dropped 2 bases and J dropped 5 bases, with 13 bases sitting between them. CDR1 is SGHNT and CDR2 is YYREEE in the germline V gene (reference sequence). CDR3 DNA: TGTGCCAGCAGCTTCCCCGGGAAAGGGGAGACCCAGTACTTC. It codes for CASSFPGKGETQYF.

This clone was recorded once. The V gene is TRBV11-2, the J gene TRBJ2-3; 8 nucleotides match TRBD1. The V and J ends lost 1 base and 5 bases, in that order; junction bases with no gene match: 8. Germline V gives CDR1 SGHAT, CDR2 FQNNGV. CDR3 length: 16 residues. The CDR3 sequence: CASSLASTGGRDTQYF. The CDR3 DNA follows: TGTGCCAGCAGCTTAGCAAGTACAGGGGGTCGAGATACGCAGTATTTT.